This T cell receptor (beta chain) stems from a study of blood T cell repertoires in COVID-19. TCRdb keeps only in-frame clones here, not all; method: immunoSEQ multiplex PCR. Altogether a few hundred thousand clones are present, around 91% being singletons, with the ten largest covering roughly 8.9%. With regard to this clone: The sample has other DNA sequences that encode this CDR3 too.

V was cut by 1 base and J by 3 bases, with 8 bases left in between. CDR1 and CDR2 (germline): LGHDT, YNNKEL (reference sequence). The CDR3 consists of 14 residues. The chain carries TRBV3-1 (or the pseudogene TRBV3-2) and TRBJ2-3; perhaps TRBD2 as D (6 bases). Sequenced input: PBMCs or T cells enriched from blood (not recorded which). The receptor's source is a woman aged 40 to 50 who had recovered from COVID-19. The chain's CDR3 is CASSQAGDTDTQYF. CDR3 DNA: TGTGCCAGCAGCCAAGCGGGAGATACAGATACGCAGTATTTT.